This T cell receptor (beta chain) derives from a study of cytomegalovirus exposure and HLA in healthy donors. Comment on this clone: One base away lies a much larger clone, so this may be a sequencing read error.

The germline V gene encodes CDR1 LNHDA and CDR2 SQIVND (reference sequence). V was trimmed by 7 bases and J by 3 bases, leaving 15 bases between them. This CDR3 region has 14 residues. Both 60 Vbeta primers and 13 Jbeta primers went into the PCR. This table comes from immunoSEQ multiplex PCR, and its TCRdb copy is limited to in-frame clones, with some not included. The data show roughly 27,000 clones, about 66% seen once. The clonotype was recovered from a male donor in good health and CMV-seropositive. Sequencing input: PBMCs. The rearrangement joins TRBV19 to TRBJ1-1; the D gene is possibly TRBD1 (6 bases). CDR3 region: CASNSPPGDTEAFF. The CDR3 DNA follows: TGTGCCAGTAATTCCCCCCCAGGGGACACTGAAGCTTTCTTT. Complete variable domain (other parts from reference TRBV19 and TRBJ1-1): DGGITQSPKYLFRKEGQNVTLSCEQNLNHDAMYWYRQDPGQGLRLIYYSQIVNDFQKGDIAEGYSVSREKKESFPLTVTSAQKNPTAFYLCASNSPPGDTEAFFGQGTRLTVV.